The 32 T cell receptor beta chains listed next were all sequenced from one sample in a study of identical twins. From the 5' RACE reads, TCRdb called clonotypes with MiXCR, one entry per CDR3 protein. The sample comprises fewer than 650,000 distinct CDR3 sequences, 9.6% of which are singletons, and 2.5% to 3.5% rests with the top ten. The data were also submitted as part of a second study, on yellow fever vaccine responses in identical twins.

Sequenced material: PBMCs. These TCRs come from a woman younger than 30 in good health.

The V gene is TRBV6-1, the J gene TRBJ1-3, with 10 nucleotides matching TRBD1. Germline V gene lookup returns CDR1 MNHNS and CDR2 SASEGT. This CDR3 has 16 amino acids. V lost 10 bases, J lost 0 bases, and 9 bases stayed unmatched. CDR3 protein: CATTGQGLSSGNTIYF. For the CDR3, the DNA is TGTGCCACCACGGGACAGGGGTTGAGCTCTGGAAACACCATATATTTT.

There are a few counts of this clonotype. This chain links TRBV4-1 with TRBJ2-7, with 7 bases lining up with TRBD1. Trimming took 1 base from V and 5 from J; bases not matched to a gene: 5. This CDR3 has 14 amino acids. Germline V CDR1 and CDR2: MGHRA, YSYEKL. The CDR3 sequence: CASSQVRQGNEQYF. In nucleotides, the CDR3 is TGCGCCAGCAGCCAAGTGAGACAGGGAAACGAGCAGTACTTC.

The rearrangement joins TRBV20-1 to TRBJ2-1; TRBD1 matches at 8 bases. This CDR3 contains 12 residues. Germline V gene data show CDR1 as DFQATT and CDR2 as SNEGSKA (reference sequence). The ends lost 6 bases at V and 12 bases at J; junction bases unmatched: 10. Here the CDR3 reads CSAYAGGWAQFF. CDR3 coding DNA: TGCAGTGCCTACGCAGGGGGCTGGGCGCAGTTCTTC.

This clonotype has ten or more counts. This chain joins TRBV28 and TRBJ2-7; 12 nucleotides align to TRBD2. The V gene end was trimmed by 5 bases and the J gene end by 2 bases; junction bases not matched to a gene: 13. The CDR3 is 18 amino acids. The germline gives CDR1 MDHEN, CDR2 SYDVKM. As DNA, the CDR3 is TGTGCCAGCAGTAGCCGCTCCGGGACTAGCGGGCTGACCTACGAGCAGTACTTC. This gives the protein CASSSRSGTSGLTYEQYF. The full variable domain, with the rest looked up from reference TRBV28 and TRBJ2-7, is DVKVTQSSRYLVKRTGEKVFLECVQDMDHENMFWYRQDPGLGLRLIYFSYDVKMKEKGDIPEGYSVSREKKERFSLILESASTNQTSMYLCASSSRSGTSGLTYEQYFGPGTRLTVT.

CDR3 residues: CSASIGGFRSPLHF. The CDR3 coding sequence is TGCAGTGCTAGTATCGGGGGTTTTCGGTCACCCCTCCACTTT. J is TRBJ1-6 and V is TRBV20-1, with D perhaps TRBD1 (5 bases). V lost 3 bases and J 10 bases, leaving 16 bases between the germline ends. CDR3 length: 14 amino acids. Per germline, CDR1 DFQATT and CDR2 SNEGSKA (reference sequence).

CDR3 region: CASSEEARGEQYF. CDR3 sequence (DNA): TGTGCCAGCAGCGAAGAAGCGCGGGGCGAGCAGTACTTC. The V and J genes are TRBV7-9 and TRBJ2-7, with D possibly being TRBD2 (6 bases). The V end was cut by 5 bases, the J end by 6 bases, with 14 bases between. The CDR3 covers 13 residues. Per the germline V gene, CDR1 is SEHNR and CDR2 is FQNEAQ (reference sequence).

This clonotype was found many times. J is TRBJ1-3 and V is TRBV3-1; D gene unclear. Germline V gene sequence: CDR1 LGHDT, CDR2 YNNKEL (reference sequence). V lost 1 base and J lost 0, with 10 bases in between. This CDR3 is built from 16 residues. The CDR3: CASSQGTGSSGNTIYF. The CDR3 region has the DNA TGTGCCAGCAGCCAAGGGACGGGGAGCTCTGGAAACACCATATATTTT.

The rearrangement uses TRBV13 and TRBJ2-3, with no clear D. The CDR3 spans 15 residues. Germline V lookup: CDR1 PRHDT, CDR2 FYEKMQ (reference sequence). V lost 0 bases and J 2 bases, leaving 9 bases between the germline ends. The CDR3 region is CASSLGAENTDTQYF. CDR3 sequence (DNA): TGTGCCAGCAGCTTAGGAGCAGAGAACACAGATACGCAGTATTTT. The variable domain in full, with the rest retrieved from reference TRBV13 and TRBJ2-3, is AAGVIQSPRHLIKEKRETATLKCYPIPRHDTVYWYQQGPGQDPQFLISFYEKMQSDKGSIPDRFSAQQFSDYHSELNMSSLELGDSALYFCASSLGAENTDTQYFGPGTRLTVL.

This clonotype was observed a handful of times. The chain joins TRBV4-2 to TRBJ2-3, with 9 bases identical to TRBD2. V lost 1 base and J lost 6; bases outside the gene matches: 8. Germline values: CDR1 LGHNA, CDR2 YNFKEQ. The CDR3 is 16 amino acids. The CDR3 here is CASSQALAGRLDTQYF. DNA for the CDR3: TGTGCCAGCAGCCAAGCACTAGCGGGCCGGCTGGATACGCAGTATTTT.

This clonotype has more than one count but fewer than ten. The V and J genes are TRBV29-1 and TRBJ1-3; D is unclear. This CDR3 spans 13 amino acids. Germline V gene lookup returns CDR1 SQVTM and CDR2 ANQGSEA. Trimming removed 4 bases from V and 2 bases from J, with 9 bases in between. For the CDR3, the DNA is TGCAGCGTTGGAGGGAAGGCTGGAAACACCATATATTTT. It translates to CSVGGKAGNTIYF.

The table lists this clonotype with a few counts. This chain joins TRBV6-2 or TRBV6-3 and TRBJ2-5; no firm D call. The ends were cut back, 5 bases at V and 5 bases at J, with 12 bases in the middle. The germline CDR1 and CDR2 sequences are MNHEY and SVGEGT. This CDR3 contains 13 residues. The CDR3 DNA follows: TGTGCCAGCAGTCGGACCCTACGGGAGACCCAGTACTTC. As protein: CASSRTLRETQYF.

This clonotype was seen a handful of times. The chain employs TRBV12-3 or TRBV12-4 and TRBJ2-7, with D maybe TRBD1 (6 bases). V was trimmed by 1 base and J by 0 bases, leaving 19 bases between them. The CDR3 totals 18 residues. The CDR3 region has the DNA TGTGCCAGCAGTTTAGGGGGGCTACCTCAAAAATACTCCTACGAGCAGTACTTC. Protein: CASSLGGLPQKYSYEQYF.

V gene TRBV20-1 combines with J gene TRBJ2-3, with D unresolved. Trimming stripped 5 bases from V and 6 bases from J, with 6 bases between. CDR1 and CDR2 (germline): DFQATT, SNEGSKA (reference sequence). This CDR3 comprises 10 residues. The CDR3 bases are TGCAGTGCTCTAGTCGATACGCAGTATTTT. Translated: CSALVDTQYF.

There are a few counts of this clonotype. The rearrangement uses TRBV11-2 and TRBJ2-5, with 8 bases that match TRBD2. Germline CDR1 SGHAT, CDR2 FQNNGV. V was pared by 5 bases and J by 5 bases, with 13 bases of the junction left unmatched. The CDR3 runs to 16 residues. This chain's CDR3 is CASSPLVAGGAETQYF. CDR3 nucleotide sequence: TGTGCCAGCAGCCCGTTAGTTGCGGGAGGAGCTGAGACCCAGTACTTC.

The chain recombines TRBV5-1 with TRBJ1-6, with D unclear. CDR3 length equals 13 residues. Trimming stripped 0 bases from V and 7 bases from J, with 5 bases between. Germline CDR1 and CDR2: SGHRS and YFSETQ. CDR3 bases: TGCGCCAGCAGCTTGGATGGGAATTCACCCCTCCACTTT. This translates into CASSLDGNSPLHF.

This clonotype was picked up a small number of times. The chain combines TRBV20-1 with TRBJ2-7; D possibly matches TRBD1 or TRBD2 (5 bases each). The V end was cut by 6 bases, the J end by 0 bases, with 12 bases between. This CDR3 has 13 residues. Per the germline V gene, CDR1 is DFQATT and CDR2 is SNEGSKA (reference sequence). This CDR3 is CSAQGPSSYEQYF. CDR3 sequence (DNA): TGCAGTGCCCAGGGACCGAGCTCCTACGAGCAGTACTTC.

Only a few counts were recorded for this clonotype. The chain recombines TRBV11-1 with TRBJ2-7, with TRBD2 matching 12 bases. With 5 bases clipped from V and 3 bases from J, the junction kept 17 bases outside the gene matches. Germline V gives CDR1 SGHAT, CDR2 FQDESV (reference sequence). The CDR3 is 19 residues long. CDR3 loop: CASSLRLAGGRNHLYEQYF. CDR3 coding DNA: TGTGCCAGCAGCCTTCGCCTAGCGGGGGGGCGCAATCACCTCTACGAGCAGTACTTC.

The rearrangement links TRBV5-1 to TRBJ2-1; D gene unclear. The CDR3 covers 15 residues. V lost 0 bases and J 4 bases, leaving 11 bases between the germline ends. Germline CDR1 is SGHRS and CDR2 is YFSETQ. The CDR3 sequence is CASSLVRAEYNEQFF. Here the CDR3 DNA reads TGCGCCAGCAGCTTGGTAAGGGCAGAATACAATGAGCAGTTCTTC.

In this sample, this clonotype turned up a few times. This rearrangement joins TRBV10-3 to TRBJ2-3, with no clear D. This CDR3 has 15 amino acids. V gave up 0 bases and J gave up 2 bases, with 9 bases separating them. Looked up from germline, CDR1 is ENHRY and CDR2 is SYGVKD. The DNA for the CDR3 is TGTGCCATCAGTGAGTCGAAGGTATACACAGATACGCAGTATTTT. Protein sequence: CAISESKVYTDTQYF.

This clonotype was found many times. The rearrangement joins TRBV4-3 to TRBJ2-5, with TRBD1 matching over 7 bases. V dropped 0 bases and J dropped 2; count of bases not matched to a gene: 3. Germline CDR1 is LGHNA and CDR2 is YSLEER. This CDR3 comprises 15 residues. The CDR3: CASSQDGTEQETQYF. The DNA of the CDR3 is TGCGCCAGCAGCCAAGATGGGACAGAACAAGAGACCCAGTACTTC.

This chain uses TRBV7-9 with TRBJ1-6, with D maybe TRBD1 (5 bases). Germline CDR1 reads SEHNR; CDR2 reads FQNEAQ (reference sequence). There are 14 residues in the CDR3. Trimming took off 5 bases at V and 8 bases at J, with 13 bases between the two ends. CDR3 DNA sequence: TGTGCCAGCAGCCGCGGGGGAGGGGATTCACCCCTCCACTTT. This sequence encodes CASSRGGGDSPLHF. Using reference TRBV7-9 and TRBJ1-6 for the parts outside the CDR3, the full variable domain is DTGVSQNPRHKITKRGQNVTFRCDPISEHNRLYWYRQTLGQGPEFLTYFQNEAQLEKSRLLSDRFSAERPKGSFSTLEIQRTEQGDSAMYLCASSRGGGDSPLHFGNGTRLTVT.

This clonotype was picked up many times. The chain has TRBV12-3 or TRBV12-4 and TRBJ1-5, with 10 bases matching TRBD1. This CDR3 comprises 14 residues. V was clipped by 7 bases and J by 7 bases; unmatched bases: 7. The CDR3 spells CASTPGQGIQPQHF. CDR3 DNA sequence: TGTGCCAGCACCCCGGGACAGGGGATACAGCCCCAGCATTTT.

This clonotype came up a few times. CDR3 nucleotide sequence: TGTGCCAGTAGTATAGGGTTAAGCGGGAGTAGGGATGAGCAGTTCTTC. Amino acids: CASSIGLSGSRDEQFF. The chain carries TRBV19 and TRBJ2-1; 8 bases are shared with TRBD2. With 1 base clipped from V and 8 bases from J, the junction kept 10 bases outside the gene matches. There are 16 residues in the CDR3. Germline values: CDR1 LNHDA, CDR2 SQIVND (reference sequence).

Ten or more counts support this clonotype. The chain joins TRBV20-1 to TRBJ2-7; D may be TRBD2 (6 bases). The V end lost 0 bases, the J end lost 7 bases, and 16 bases lay between the germline ends. This CDR3 has 14 residues. Germline CDR1 reads DFQATT; CDR2 reads SNEGSKA (reference sequence). In DNA form, the CDR3 reads TGCAGTGCTAGAGATCCCGGGACTGGGGGGGAGCAGTACTTC. This encodes CSARDPGTGGEQYF.

The V gene is TRBV15, the J gene TRBJ2-6; 10 positions agree with TRBD1. Looked up from germline, CDR1 is LNHNV and CDR2 is YYDKDF (reference sequence). The CDR3 is 19 amino acids. With V trimmed by 3 bases and J by 3 bases, 11 bases remained unmatched. The CDR3 DNA is TGTGCCACCAGCAGGGAAGGACAGGGGGATCTTTGTGGGGCCAACGTCCTGACTTTC. Amino acids: CATSREGQGDLCGANVLTF. The whole variable domain, filled in from reference TRBV15 and TRBJ2-6, reads DAMVIQNPRYQVTQFGKPVTLSCSQTLNHNVMYWYQQKSSQAPKLLFHYYDKDFNNEADTPDNFQSRRPNTSFCFLDIRSPGLGDTAMYLCATSREGQGDLCGANVLTFGAGSRLTVL.

This clonotype was counted only a few times. V is TRBV7-9 and J is TRBJ2-2; D may be TRBD2 (7 bases). Germline V gene lookup returns CDR1 SEHNR and CDR2 FQNEAQ (reference sequence). The CDR3 is made up of 14 amino acids. V was cut by 3 bases and J by 4 bases, with 9 bases left in between. The DNA of the CDR3 is TGTGCCAGCAGCTTCGGGGGGCCCACCGGGGAGCTGTTTTTT. It specifies CASSFGGPTGELFF.

This clonotype was recorded a few times. The V and J genes are TRBV6-1 and TRBJ2-2; 8 bases line up with TRBD2. The CDR3 extends over 16 amino acids. Per germline, CDR1 MNHNS and CDR2 SASEGT. V shed 5 bases and J 5 bases; nucleotides not matched to a gene: 10. The CDR3, as DNA: TGTGCCAGCAGTACAACCCAGCGGGGGAAGACCGGGGAGCTGTTTTTT. This sequence encodes CASSTTQRGKTGELFF.

The gene calls are TRBV5-1 and TRBJ2-5; D might be TRBD1 or TRBD2, each matching 5 bases. The germline V gene has CDR1 SGHRS and CDR2 YFSETQ. The CDR3 sequence is 15 residues long. V was trimmed by 0 bases and J by 2 bases, leaving 11 bases between them. As DNA, the CDR3 is TGCGCCAGCAGCTTGGGGGGGATCGAACAAGAGACCCAGTACTTC. It specifies CASSLGGIEQETQYF.

This clonotype showed up just a few times. The chain joins TRBV12-2 to TRBJ2-7. TRBV12-2 is termed a pseudogene. The CDR3 has 13 residues. CDR3 in DNA: TGTGCAAGTCGCTTAGTCCCAGGCTACGAGCAGTACTTC. This codes for CASRLVPGYEQYF.

In this sample, this clonotype turned up many times. The chain carries TRBV7-9 and TRBJ1-5; the D is unclear. CDR3 length: 14 amino acids. V lost 5 bases and J 1 base, leaving 9 bases between the germline ends. Germline V gives CDR1 SEHNR, CDR2 FQNEAQ (reference sequence). The CDR3 loop reads CASSIKRSNQPQHF. CDR3 sequence (DNA): TGTGCCAGCAGCATTAAGCGAAGCAATCAGCCCCAGCATTTT.

The V and J genes are TRBV6-5 and TRBJ1-2; the D is unclear. The germline V gene encodes CDR1 MNHEY and CDR2 SVGAGI. V was clipped by 4 bases and J by 1 base, with 16 bases between them. The CDR3 consists of 16 residues. CDR3 in amino acids: CASSSLDRVINYGYTF. The CDR3 DNA reads as TGTGCCAGCAGTTCCCTAGATCGAGTCATTAACTATGGCTACACCTTC.

V usage is TRBV30 and J usage is TRBJ2-7; 8 bases agree with TRBD1. Losses at the gene ends were 1 base for V and 4 bases for J; bases not matched to a gene: 12. There are 16 residues in the CDR3. From germline, CDR1 is GTSNPN and CDR2 SVGIG (reference sequence). CDR3 nucleotide sequence: TGTGCCTGGAGTGCCAAAGGACAGGGAACCGCTTACGAGCAGTACTTC. It encodes CAWSAKGQGTAYEQYF.